The rows below give T cell receptor beta chains drawn from one sample of a study of T cell repertoires in cytomegalovirus infection. TCRdb independently ran MiXCR on the reads; one entry per CDR3 protein. The repertoire has hundreds of thousands of distinct CDR3 sequences, less than 40% of them found once; the top ten carry around 3%. Material: PBMCs. These receptors originate from a human donor in good health (CMV status not recorded). Some clones in this sample may be carry-over from other donors' samples. The CDR3 runs from the conserved cysteine through the conserved F or W. A D gene is named only where the DNA matches it firmly. Not all rows give a size; the values are once, few, many and, for expanded clones, a class.

d_gene: TRBD1; abundance: -; v_gene: TRBV11-3; j_gene: TRBJ2-7; CDR3aa: CASSINGQGRYEQYF; CDR3nt: TGTGCCAGCAGTATAAACGGACAGGGGAGATACGAGCAGTACTTC
d_gene: -; abundance: -; v_gene: TRBV6-1; j_gene: TRBJ2-7; CDR3aa: CASRQGAHYEQYF; CDR3nt: TGTGCCAGCAGACAGGGCGCCCACTACGAGCAGTACTTC
d_gene: -; abundance: -; v_gene: TRBV6-6; j_gene: TRBJ2-1; CDR3aa: CASKSQGRVEQFF; CDR3nt: TGTGCCAGCAAATCCCAGGGGCGAGTCGAGCAGTTCTTC
d_gene: -; abundance: few; v_gene: TRBV7-3; j_gene: TRBJ2-5; CDR3aa: CASSLYPGRETQYF; CDR3nt: TGTGCCAGCAGCTTATACCCAGGGCGAGAGACCCAGTACTTC
d_gene: -; abundance: -; v_gene: TRBV7-9; j_gene: TRBJ2-7; CDR3aa: CASSFSGDGSYEQYF; CDR3nt: TGTGCCAGCAGCTTTTCGGGGGACGGGTCCTACGAGCAGTACTTC
d_gene: TRBD2; abundance: -; v_gene: TRBV28; j_gene: TRBJ2-1; CDR3aa: CASSRPSGGVNEQFF; CDR3nt: TGTGCCAGCAGTCGACCTAGCGGGGGGGTCAATGAGCAGTTCTTC
d_gene: TRBD2; abundance: few; v_gene: TRBV5-1; j_gene: TRBJ2-2; CDR3aa: CASSATSGRELFF; CDR3nt: TGCGCCAGCAGCGCGACTAGCGGGAGGGAGCTGTTTTTT
d_gene: TRBD1; abundance: few; v_gene: TRBV6-1; j_gene: TRBJ2-3; CDR3aa: CASSVGQGATDTQYF; CDR3nt: TGTGCCAGCAGTGTAGGACAGGGGGCCACAGATACGCAGTATTTT
d_gene: TRBD1; abundance: -; v_gene: TRBV20-1; j_gene: TRBJ1-1; CDR3aa: CSAIDRGFAEAFF; CDR3nt: TGCAGTGCTATAGACAGGGGATTCGCTGAAGCTTTCTTT
d_gene: -; abundance: -; v_gene: TRBV30; j_gene: TRBJ2-2; CDR3aa: CAWSGSLKSGELFF; CDR3nt: TGTGCCTGGAGTGGCAGCCTAAAGTCCGGGGAGCTGTTTTTT
d_gene: -; abundance: few; v_gene: TRBV6-1; j_gene: TRBJ1-2; CDR3aa: CASSVWAGGFNYGYTF; CDR3nt: TGTGCCAGCAGTGTATGGGCCGGAGGGTTTAACTATGGCTACACCTTC
d_gene: -; abundance: many; v_gene: TRBV28; j_gene: TRBJ1-1; CDR3aa: CASRSQGRGTEAFF; CDR3nt: TGTGCCAGCAGATCACAGGGAAGAGGCACTGAAGCTTTCTTT
d_gene: -; abundance: many; v_gene: TRBV5-5; j_gene: TRBJ2-7; CDR3aa: CASSHETRSYEQYF; CDR3nt: TGTGCCAGCAGCCATGAAACCCGCTCCTACGAGCAGTACTTC
d_gene: -; abundance: -; v_gene: TRBV6-6; j_gene: TRBJ1-1; CDR3aa: CASSYLGDAEAFF; CDR3nt: TGTGCCAGCAGTTACCTCGGGGACGCTGAAGCTTTCTTT
d_gene: -; abundance: few; v_gene: TRBV29-1; j_gene: TRBJ1-1; CDR3aa: CSAVDSDTEAFF; CDR3nt: TGCAGCGCAGTAGACAGCGACACTGAAGCTTTCTTT
d_gene: TRBD1; abundance: many; v_gene: TRBV7-2; j_gene: TRBJ2-5; CDR3aa: CASSLSGTGPGAQYF; CDR3nt: TGTGCCAGCAGCTTATCCGGGACAGGGCCCGGGGCCCAGTACTTC
d_gene: -; abundance: -; v_gene: TRBV27; j_gene: TRBJ2-2; CDR3aa: CASSHAGTTNTGELFF; CDR3nt: TGTGCCAGCAGCCACGCCGGGACAACGAACACCGGGGAGCTGTTTTTT
d_gene: TRBD2; abundance: few; v_gene: TRBV7-9; j_gene: TRBJ2-1; CDR3aa: CASSSRGGLANEQFF; CDR3nt: TGTGCCAGCAGCTCCCGGGGGGGCCTCGCCAATGAGCAGTTCTTC
d_gene: -; abundance: few; v_gene: TRBV4-1; j_gene: TRBJ1-2; CDR3aa: CASSLNPQGIPYGYTF; CDR3nt: TGCGCCAGCAGTCTTAACCCGCAGGGAATCCCCTATGGCTACACCTTC
d_gene: TRBD1; abundance: -; v_gene: TRBV2; j_gene: TRBJ2-7; CDR3aa: CASDGAGGSYEQYF; CDR3nt: TGTGCCAGCGACGGGGCAGGGGGCTCCTACGAGCAGTACTTC
d_gene: -; abundance: -; v_gene: TRBV28; j_gene: TRBJ1-6; CDR3aa: CASSSPRLSSPLHF; CDR3nt: TGTGCCAGCAGTTCCCCCCGTTTAAGCTCACCCCTCCACTTT